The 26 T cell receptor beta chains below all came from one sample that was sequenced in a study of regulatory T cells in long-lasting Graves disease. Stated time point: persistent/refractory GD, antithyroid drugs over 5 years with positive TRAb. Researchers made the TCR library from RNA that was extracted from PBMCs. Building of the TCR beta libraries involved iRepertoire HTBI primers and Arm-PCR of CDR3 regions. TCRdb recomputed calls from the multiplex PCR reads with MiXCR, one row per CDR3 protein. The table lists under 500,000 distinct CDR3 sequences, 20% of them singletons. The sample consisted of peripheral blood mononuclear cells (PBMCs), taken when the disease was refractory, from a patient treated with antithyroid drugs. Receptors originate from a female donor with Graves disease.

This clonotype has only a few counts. CDR3 in amino acids: CASTSLGDRDYEQYF. The CDR3 region has the DNA TGTGCCAGCACTAGTTTAGGGGACAGGGACTACGAGCAGTACTTC. This chain connects TRBV28 to TRBJ2-7, with 9 bases fitting TRBD1. The junction had 10 bases not matched to a gene; V was cut back by 7 bases and J by 3 bases. From germline, CDR1 is MDHEN and CDR2 SYDVKM. This CDR3 region has 15 residues.

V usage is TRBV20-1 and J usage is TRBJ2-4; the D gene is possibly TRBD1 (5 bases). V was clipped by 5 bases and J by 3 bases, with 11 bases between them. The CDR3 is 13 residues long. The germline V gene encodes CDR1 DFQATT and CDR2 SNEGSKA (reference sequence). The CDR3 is CSAEDTFKNIQYF. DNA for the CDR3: TGCAGTGCTGAGGACACCTTCAAAAACATTCAGTACTTC.

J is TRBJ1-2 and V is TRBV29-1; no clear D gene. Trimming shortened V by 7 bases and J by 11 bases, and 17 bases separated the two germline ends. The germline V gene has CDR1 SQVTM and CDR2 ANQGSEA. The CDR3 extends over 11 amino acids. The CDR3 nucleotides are TGCAGCGAGCTCGGATCGGAGGGATACACCTTC. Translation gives CSELGSEGYTF.

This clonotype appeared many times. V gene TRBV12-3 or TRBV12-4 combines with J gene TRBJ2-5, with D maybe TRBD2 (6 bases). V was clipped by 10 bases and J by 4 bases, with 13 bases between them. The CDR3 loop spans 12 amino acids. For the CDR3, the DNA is TGTGCCACCGGCGGGAAGGGAGAGACCCAGTACTTC. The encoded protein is CATGGKGETQYF.

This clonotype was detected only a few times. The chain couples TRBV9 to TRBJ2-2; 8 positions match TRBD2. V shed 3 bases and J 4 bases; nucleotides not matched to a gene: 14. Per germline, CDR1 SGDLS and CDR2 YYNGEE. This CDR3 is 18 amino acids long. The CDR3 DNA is TGTGCCAGCAGCGGACCCCTCCGGGAGGGACGAGGCACCGGGGAGCTGTTTTTT. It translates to CASSGPLREGRGTGELFF.

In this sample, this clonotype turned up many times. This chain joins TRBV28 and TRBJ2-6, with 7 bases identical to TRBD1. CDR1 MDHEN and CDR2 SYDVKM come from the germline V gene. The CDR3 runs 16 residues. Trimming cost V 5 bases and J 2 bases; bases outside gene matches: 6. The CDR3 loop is CASSPHRGAGANVLTF. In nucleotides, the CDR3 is TGTGCCAGCAGTCCCCACAGGGGTGCTGGGGCCAACGTCCTGACTTTC.

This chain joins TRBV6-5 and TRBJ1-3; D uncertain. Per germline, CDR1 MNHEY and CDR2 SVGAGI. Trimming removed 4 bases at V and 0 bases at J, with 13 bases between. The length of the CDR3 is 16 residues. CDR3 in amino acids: CASSFRPPLSGNTIYF. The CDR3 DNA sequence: TGTGCCAGCAGTTTCAGACCTCCTCTCTCTGGAAACACCATATATTTT.

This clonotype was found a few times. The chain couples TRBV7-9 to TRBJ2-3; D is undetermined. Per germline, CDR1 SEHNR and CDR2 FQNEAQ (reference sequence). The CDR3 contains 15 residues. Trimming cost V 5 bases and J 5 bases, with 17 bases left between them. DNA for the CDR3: TGTGCCAGCAGCCTGGGTCTCATGCCCATAGATACGCAGTATTTT. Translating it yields CASSLGLMPIDTQYF.

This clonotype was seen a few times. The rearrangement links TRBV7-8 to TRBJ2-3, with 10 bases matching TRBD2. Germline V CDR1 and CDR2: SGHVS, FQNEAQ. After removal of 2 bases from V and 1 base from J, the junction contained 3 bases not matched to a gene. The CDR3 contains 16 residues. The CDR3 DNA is TGTGCCAGCAGCTTATCCGGGACTAGCGGCACAGATACGCAGTATTTT. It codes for CASSLSGTSGTDTQYF.

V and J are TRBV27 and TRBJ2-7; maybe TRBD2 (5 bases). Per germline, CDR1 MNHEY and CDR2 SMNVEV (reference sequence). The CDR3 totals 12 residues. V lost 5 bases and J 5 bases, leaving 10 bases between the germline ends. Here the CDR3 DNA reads TGTGCCAGCAGTCGGGGTCGGGACGAGCAGTACTTC. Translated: CASSRGRDEQYF.

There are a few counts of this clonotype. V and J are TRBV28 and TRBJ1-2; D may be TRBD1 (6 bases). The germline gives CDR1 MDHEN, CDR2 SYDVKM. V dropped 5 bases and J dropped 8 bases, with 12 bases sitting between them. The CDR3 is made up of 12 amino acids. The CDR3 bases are TGTGCCAGCAGTCCGTACAGGGCCGGCTACACCTTC. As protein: CASSPYRAGYTF.

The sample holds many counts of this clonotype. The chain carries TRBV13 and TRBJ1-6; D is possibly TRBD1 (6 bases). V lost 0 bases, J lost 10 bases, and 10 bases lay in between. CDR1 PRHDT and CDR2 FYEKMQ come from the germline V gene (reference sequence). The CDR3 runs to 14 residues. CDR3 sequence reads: CASSLGQGNSPLHF. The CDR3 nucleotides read TGTGCCAGCAGCTTAGGCCAGGGGAACTCACCCCTCCACTTT.

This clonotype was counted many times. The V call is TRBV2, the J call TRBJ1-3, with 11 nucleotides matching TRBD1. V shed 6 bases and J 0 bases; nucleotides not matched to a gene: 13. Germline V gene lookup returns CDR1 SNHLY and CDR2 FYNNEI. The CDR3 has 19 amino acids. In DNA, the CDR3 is TGTGCCAGCAGGAGAGGGACAGGGGGTCGCCTCAGCTCTGGAAACACCATATATTTT. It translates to CASRRGTGGRLSSGNTIYF.

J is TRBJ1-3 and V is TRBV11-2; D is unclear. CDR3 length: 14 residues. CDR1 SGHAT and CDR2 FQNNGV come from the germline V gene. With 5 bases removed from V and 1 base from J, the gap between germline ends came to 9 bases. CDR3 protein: CASSNPFSGNTIYF. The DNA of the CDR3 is TGTGCCAGCAGCAACCCGTTTTCTGGAAACACCATATATTTT.

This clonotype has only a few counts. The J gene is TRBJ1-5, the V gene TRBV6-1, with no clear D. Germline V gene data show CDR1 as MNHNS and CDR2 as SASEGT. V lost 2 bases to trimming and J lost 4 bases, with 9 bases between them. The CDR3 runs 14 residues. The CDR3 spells CASSEYVDNQPQHF. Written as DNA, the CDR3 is TGTGCCAGCAGTGAATACGTAGATAATCAGCCCCAGCATTTT.

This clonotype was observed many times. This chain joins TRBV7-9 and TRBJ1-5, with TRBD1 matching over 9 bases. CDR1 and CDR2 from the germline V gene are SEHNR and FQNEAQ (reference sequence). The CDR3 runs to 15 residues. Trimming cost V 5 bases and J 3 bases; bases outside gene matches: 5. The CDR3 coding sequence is TGTGCCAGCAGCCCCGGGACAGGGATCAATCAGCCCCAGCATTTT. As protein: CASSPGTGINQPQHF.

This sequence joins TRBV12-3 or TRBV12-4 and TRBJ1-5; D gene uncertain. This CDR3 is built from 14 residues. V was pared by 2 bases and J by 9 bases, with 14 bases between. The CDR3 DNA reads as TGTGCCAGCAGTTTATTGGGCGGTTCCTCGCCCCAGCATTTT. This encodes CASSLLGGSSPQHF.

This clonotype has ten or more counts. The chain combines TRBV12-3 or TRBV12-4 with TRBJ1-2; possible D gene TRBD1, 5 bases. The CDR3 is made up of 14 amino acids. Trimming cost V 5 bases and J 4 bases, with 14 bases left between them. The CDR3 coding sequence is TGTGCCAGCAGTACCCTCGGGGGGACCTATGGCTACACCTTC. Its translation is CASSTLGGTYGYTF.

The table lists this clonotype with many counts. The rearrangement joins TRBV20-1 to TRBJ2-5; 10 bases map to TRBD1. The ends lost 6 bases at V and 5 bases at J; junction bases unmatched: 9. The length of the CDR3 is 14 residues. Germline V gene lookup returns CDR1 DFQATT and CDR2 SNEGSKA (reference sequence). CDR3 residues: CSANEDRGLETQYF. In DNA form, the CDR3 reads TGCAGTGCGAACGAAGACAGGGGGCTGGAGACCCAGTACTTC.

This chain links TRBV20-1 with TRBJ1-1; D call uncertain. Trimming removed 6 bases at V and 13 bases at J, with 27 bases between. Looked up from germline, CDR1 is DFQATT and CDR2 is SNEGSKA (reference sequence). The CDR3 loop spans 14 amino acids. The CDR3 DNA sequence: TGCAGTGCAAACCCACGGACCCATACCGCCCGTAGTTTCTTT. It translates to CSANPRTHTARSFF.

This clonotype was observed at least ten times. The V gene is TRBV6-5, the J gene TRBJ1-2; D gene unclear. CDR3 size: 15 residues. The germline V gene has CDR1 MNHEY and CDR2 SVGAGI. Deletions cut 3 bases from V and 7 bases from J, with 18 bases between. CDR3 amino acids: CASSYGERGLTGYTF. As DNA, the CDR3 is TGTGCCAGCAGTTATGGGGAAAGAGGACTTACTGGCTACACCTTC.

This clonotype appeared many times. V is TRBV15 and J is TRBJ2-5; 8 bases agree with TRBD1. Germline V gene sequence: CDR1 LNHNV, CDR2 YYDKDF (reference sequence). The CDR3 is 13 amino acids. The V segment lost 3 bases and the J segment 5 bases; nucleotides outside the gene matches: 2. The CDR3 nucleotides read TGTGCCACCAGCAGCAGGGGGCTGGAGACCCAGTACTTC. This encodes CATSSRGLETQYF.

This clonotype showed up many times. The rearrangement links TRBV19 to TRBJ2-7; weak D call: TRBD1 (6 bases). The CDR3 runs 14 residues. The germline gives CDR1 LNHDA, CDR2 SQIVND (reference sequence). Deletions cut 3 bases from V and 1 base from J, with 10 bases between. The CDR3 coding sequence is TGTGCCAGTAGTATCTTCGGGACATCCTACGAGCAGTACTTC. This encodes CASSIFGTSYEQYF.

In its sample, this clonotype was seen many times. The CDR3 nucleotides read TGTGCCATCAGTGAGGGTGCGACCTATGTATCTGAAAAACTGTTTTTT. Translation: CAISEGATYVSEKLFF. The rearrangement uses TRBV10-3 and TRBJ1-4; unclear D gene. Looked up from germline, CDR1 is ENHRY and CDR2 is SYGVKD. This CDR3 is 16 amino acids long. Trimming stripped 2 bases from V and 7 bases from J, with 17 bases between.

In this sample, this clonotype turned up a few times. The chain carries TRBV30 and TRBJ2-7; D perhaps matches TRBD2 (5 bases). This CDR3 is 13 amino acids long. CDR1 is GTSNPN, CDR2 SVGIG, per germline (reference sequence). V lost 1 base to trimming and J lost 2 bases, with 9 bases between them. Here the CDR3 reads CAWSGGLAYEQYF. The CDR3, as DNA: TGTGCCTGGAGTGGAGGACTGGCCTACGAGCAGTACTTC.

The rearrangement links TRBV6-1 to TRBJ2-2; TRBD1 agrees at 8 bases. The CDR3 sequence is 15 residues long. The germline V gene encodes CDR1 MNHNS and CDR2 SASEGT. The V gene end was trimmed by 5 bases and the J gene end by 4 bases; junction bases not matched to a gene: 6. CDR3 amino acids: CASSPGGEITGELFF. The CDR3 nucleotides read TGTGCCAGCAGTCCAGGGGGCGAGATCACCGGGGAGCTGTTTTTT.